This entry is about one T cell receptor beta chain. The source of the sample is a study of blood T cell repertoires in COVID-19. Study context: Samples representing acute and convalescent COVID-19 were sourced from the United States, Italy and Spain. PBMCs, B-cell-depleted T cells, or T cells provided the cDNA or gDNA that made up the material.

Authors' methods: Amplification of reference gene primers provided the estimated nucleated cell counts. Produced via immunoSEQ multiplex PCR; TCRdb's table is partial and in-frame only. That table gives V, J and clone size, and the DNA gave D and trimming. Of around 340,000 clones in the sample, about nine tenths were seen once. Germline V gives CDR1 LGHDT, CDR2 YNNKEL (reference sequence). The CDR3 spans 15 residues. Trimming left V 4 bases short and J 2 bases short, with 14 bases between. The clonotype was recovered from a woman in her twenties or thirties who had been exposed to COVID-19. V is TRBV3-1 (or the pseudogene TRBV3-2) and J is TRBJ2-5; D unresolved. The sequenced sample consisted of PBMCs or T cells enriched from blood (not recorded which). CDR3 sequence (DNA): TGTGCCAGCAGCCCAGCCCCAGGTAAACAAGAGACCCAGTACTTC. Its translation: CASSPAPGKQETQYF.